This T cell receptor beta chain was profiled in a study of blood T cell repertoires in COVID-19. Study summary: Sources were T cells, B-cell-depleted T cells, or PBMCs; the material itself was cDNA or gDNA.

The length of the CDR3 is 15 residues. The trim removed 0 bases at V and 2 bases at J, leaving 1 base unmatched. In germline, CDR1 is SEHNR, CDR2 FQNEAQ (reference sequence). TCRdb's table, derived via immunoSEQ multiplex PCR, lists solely in-frame clones and lacks some. Here the sample spans under 150,000 clones, about four fifths being singletons. The age range of participants was 18 to 89 years, with residence in about two dozen US areas. In assigning cohorts, the study relied on participant-reported clinical history. The clonotype was recovered from a man aged 35-49 years with acute COVID-19. V is TRBV7-9 and J is TRBJ1-2; 9 bases agree with TRBD1. The sample was PBMCs or T cells enriched from blood (not recorded which). The chain's CDR3 is CASSLAGTGNYGYTF. Written as DNA, the CDR3 is TGTGCCAGCAGCTTAGCCGGGACAGGGAACTATGGCTACACCTTC. Combining the CDR3 with reference TRBV7-9 and TRBJ1-2 gives the whole variable domain DTGVSQNPRHKITKRGQNVTFRCDPISEHNRLYWYRQTLGQGPEFLTYFQNEAQLEKSRLLSDRFSAERPKGSFSTLEIQRTEQGDSAMYLCASSLAGTGNYGYTFGSGTRLTVV.